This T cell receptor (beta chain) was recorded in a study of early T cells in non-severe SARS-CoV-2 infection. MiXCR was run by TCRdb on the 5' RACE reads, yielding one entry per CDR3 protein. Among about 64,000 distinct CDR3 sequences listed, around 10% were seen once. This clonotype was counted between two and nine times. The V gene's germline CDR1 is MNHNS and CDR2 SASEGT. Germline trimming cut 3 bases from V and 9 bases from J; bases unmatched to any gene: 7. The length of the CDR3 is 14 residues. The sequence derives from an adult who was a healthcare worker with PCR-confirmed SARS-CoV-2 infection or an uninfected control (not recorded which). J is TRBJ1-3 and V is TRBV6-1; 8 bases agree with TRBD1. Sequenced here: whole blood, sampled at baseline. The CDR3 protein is CASSDRGQAVTIYF. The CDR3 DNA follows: TGTGCCAGCAGTGATCGGGGACAGGCGGTCACCATATATTTT.